These T cell receptor beta chains were read from a single sample in a study of CXCR3-negative and CXCR3-positive naive CD8 T cells. After re-calling the 5' RACE reads, TCRdb lists one entry per CDR3 protein, DNA absent. Here the sample table reports 130,000 or so distinct CDR3 sequences. The sequenced sample was naive CXCR3- CD8+ T cells from blood. Receptors originate from a human donor in good health. Some clones in this sample may be carry-over from other donors' samples. Both conserved end residues are part of each CDR3. Fields, in order: CDR3 protein, V gene, J gene.

CASTDGNPDTQYF	TRBV6-5	TRBJ2-3
CSATSGSTDTQYF	TRBV29-1	TRBJ2-3
CSVELPSLEQFF	TRBV29-1	TRBJ2-1
CASSLGIAGGHTGELFF	TRBV7-8	TRBJ2-2
CASSPRTGIKRGDYNEQFF	TRBV5-1	TRBJ2-1
CASSQERGSYEQYF	TRBV14	TRBJ2-7
CASSKRDRGTEAFF	TRBV4-1	TRBJ1-1
CASSHPPSFSDEQFF	TRBV3-1	TRBJ2-1
CASSLIPGQETQYF	TRBV12-3/TRBV12-4	TRBJ2-5
CASSSTSAYEQYF	TRBV7-9	TRBJ2-7
CASSYALGDNEQFF	TRBV6-5	TRBJ2-1
CASSSTQGGTQYF	TRBV7-6	TRBJ2-3
CASSDPQGAWDQPQHF	TRBV10-2	TRBJ1-5
CASSLGANQFF	TRBV12-3/TRBV12-4	TRBJ2-1